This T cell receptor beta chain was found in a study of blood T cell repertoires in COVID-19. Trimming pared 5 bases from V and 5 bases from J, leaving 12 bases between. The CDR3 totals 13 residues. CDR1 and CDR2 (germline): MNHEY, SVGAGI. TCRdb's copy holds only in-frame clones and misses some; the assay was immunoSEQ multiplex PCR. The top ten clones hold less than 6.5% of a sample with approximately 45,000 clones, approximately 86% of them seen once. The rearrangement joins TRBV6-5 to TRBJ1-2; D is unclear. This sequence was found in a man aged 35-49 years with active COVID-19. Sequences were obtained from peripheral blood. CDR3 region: CASSPPGGYGYTF. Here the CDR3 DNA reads TGTGCCAGCAGTCCGCCGGGAGGATATGGCTACACCTTC.